A selection of T cell receptor beta chains follows, all from one sample in a study of early T cells in non-severe SARS-CoV-2 infection. TCRdb analysed the 5' RACE reads with MiXCR anew, one entry per CDR3 protein. The sample carries approximately 79,000 distinct CDR3 sequences, around 13% recorded once. The source material was whole blood. The origin of the receptors is an adult who was a healthcare worker with PCR-confirmed SARS-CoV-2 infection or an uninfected control (not recorded which). The CDR3 runs from the conserved cysteine through the conserved F or W. D genes are given only for firm matches. Rows may omit the clone size; those that give it use once, few, many or a size class.

v_gene: TRBV29-1; d_gene: TRBD1; abundance: -; j_gene: TRBJ1-2; CDR3nt: TGCAGCGTTGTGGTCGGGACAGTCTATGGCTACACCTTC; CDR3aa: CSVVVGTVYGYTF
v_gene: TRBV2; d_gene: TRBD1; abundance: -; j_gene: TRBJ1-5; CDR3nt: TGTGCCAGCAGAGCGGACAGGGAAACGTGGCAGCCCCAGCATTTT; CDR3aa: CASRADRETWQPQHF
v_gene: TRBV6-2/TRBV6-3; d_gene: -; abundance: -; j_gene: TRBJ2-4; CDR3nt: TGTGCCAGCAGTCCCCAAAAGGGCATTCAGTACTTC; CDR3aa: CASSPQKGIQYF
v_gene: TRBV4-2; d_gene: -; abundance: few; j_gene: TRBJ2-5; CDR3nt: TGTGCCAGCAGCCCCCGAGGGCGCGGAGCCTCGGAGACCCAGTACTTC; CDR3aa: CASSPRGRGASETQYF
v_gene: TRBV20-1; d_gene: -; abundance: few; j_gene: TRBJ2-3; CDR3nt: TGCAGTGCCCTCGACTTACAGGGATTGAGCACAGATACGCAGTATTTT; CDR3aa: CSALDLQGLSTDTQYF
v_gene: TRBV19; d_gene: -; abundance: -; j_gene: TRBJ1-6; CDR3nt: TGTGCCAGTAGTAGACAGCCAAGCTCCTATAATTCACCCCTCCACTTT; CDR3aa: CASSRQPSSYNSPLHF
v_gene: TRBV3-1; d_gene: -; abundance: few; j_gene: TRBJ1-5; CDR3nt: TGTGCCAGCAGCCAAGACGGCAGGGCCAATCAGCCCCAGCATTTT; CDR3aa: CASSQDGRANQPQHF
v_gene: TRBV12-3/TRBV12-4; d_gene: -; abundance: few; j_gene: TRBJ2-1; CDR3nt: TGTGCCAGCACCCGTTCCCGGGACCTACCCTACAATGAGCAGTTCTTC; CDR3aa: CASTRSRDLPYNEQFF
v_gene: TRBV24-1; d_gene: -; abundance: many; j_gene: TRBJ2-1; CDR3nt: TGTGCCACCAGTGATTCCGCCCGACTAAGGGATCAGTTCTTC; CDR3aa: CATSDSARLRDQFF
v_gene: TRBV18; d_gene: -; abundance: -; j_gene: TRBJ2-7; CDR3nt: TGTGCCAGCTCACCGGGACAAGCAACCTACGAGCAGTACTTC; CDR3aa: CASSPGQATYEQYF
v_gene: TRBV5-6; d_gene: -; abundance: -; j_gene: TRBJ2-7; CDR3nt: TGTGCCAGCAGCTCGGACTACGAGCAGTACTTC; CDR3aa: CASSSDYEQYF
v_gene: TRBV6-6; d_gene: -; abundance: many; j_gene: TRBJ1-1; CDR3nt: TGTGCCAGCAGTTACGGAGGCACTGAAGCTTTCTTT; CDR3aa: CASSYGGTEAFF
v_gene: TRBV12-3/TRBV12-4; d_gene: TRBD1; abundance: many; j_gene: TRBJ1-2; CDR3nt: TGTGCCAGCAGAACGACAGGGGCTGGCTACACCTTC; CDR3aa: CASRTTGAGYTF
v_gene: TRBV5-1; d_gene: TRBD1; abundance: few; j_gene: TRBJ1-1; CDR3nt: TGCGCCAGCAGCCCGGACAGGGGCGACAAAGCTTTCTTT; CDR3aa: CASSPDRGDKAFF
v_gene: TRBV11-2; d_gene: TRBD1; abundance: many; j_gene: TRBJ1-2; CDR3nt: TGTGCCAGCAGCTTCTTCCCGGACAGGGTCCCTAATGGCTACACCTTC; CDR3aa: CASSFFPDRVPNGYTF
v_gene: TRBV12-3/TRBV12-4; d_gene: TRBD1; abundance: few; j_gene: TRBJ2-3; CDR3nt: TGTGCCAGCAGTCCAGGGACAGGATCGGTAGGGGCTAGCACAGATACGCAGTATTTT; CDR3aa: CASSPGTGSVGASTDTQYF
v_gene: TRBV7-6; d_gene: TRBD1; abundance: many; j_gene: TRBJ1-2; CDR3nt: TGTGCCAGCAGCTTAGCAGGGGGCGCTGGGGGCTACACCTTC; CDR3aa: CASSLAGGAGGYTF
v_gene: TRBV5-1; d_gene: -; abundance: -; j_gene: TRBJ1-1; CDR3nt: TGCGCCAGCAGCTGGCACACGAACAGGATGACGAACACTGAAGCTTTCTTT; CDR3aa: CASSWHTNRMTNTEAFF
v_gene: TRBV7-2; d_gene: -; abundance: many; j_gene: TRBJ1-1; CDR3nt: TGTGCCAGCAGCTTACAGGGGTACACTGAAGCTTTCTTT; CDR3aa: CASSLQGYTEAFF
v_gene: TRBV4-2; d_gene: -; abundance: -; j_gene: TRBJ2-5; CDR3nt: TGTGCCAGCAGCCAAGTTGGGGGGGCGCGGGAGACCCAGTACTTC; CDR3aa: CASSQVGGARETQYF
v_gene: TRBV7-2; d_gene: TRBD2; abundance: many; j_gene: TRBJ2-1; CDR3nt: TGTGCCAGCAGCCAGATGCGGGGGGGCAGCTACAATGAGCAGTTCTTC; CDR3aa: CASSQMRGGSYNEQFF
v_gene: TRBV12-5; d_gene: -; abundance: many; j_gene: TRBJ1-1; CDR3nt: TGTGCTAGTCAGGACAATTTAGGCACTGAAGCTTTCTTT; CDR3aa: CASQDNLGTEAFF